Listed below are T cell receptor beta chains from one sample, sequenced in a study of control samples from healthy donors and cancer patients. Assay used: immunoSEQ multiplex PCR; TCRdb lists only in-frame clones, some missing. The profile shows 65,000 to 100,000 clones, 91% of them singletons. Material: blood. The source is a man between 45 and 60 years old in good health. CDR3s include the opening cysteine and the closing phenylalanine or tryptophan. D genes are given only for firm matches. Only part of the rows carry a size: once, few, many, or a class if the clone is expanded.

TRBD2	TRBV7-2	-	TRBJ2-7	TGTGCCAGCAGCGCCCGACTAGCGGGGACCCATTACGAGCAGTACTTC	CASSARLAGTHYEQYF
-	TRBV19	once	TRBJ1-4	TGTGCCAGTAGAATCCTTCTTGGGGGAACTAATGAAAAACTGTTTTTT	CASRILLGGTNEKLFF
-	TRBV3-1/TRBV3-2	-	TRBJ1-3	TGTGCCAGCGGGGACCGTACCTACTCTGGAAACACCATATATTTT	CASGDRTYSGNTIYF
-	TRBV3-1/TRBV3-2	-	TRBJ1-3	TGTGCCAGCAGCCAGAATCAGGGAAGTGGAAACACCATATATTTT	CASSQNQGSGNTIYF
TRBD1	TRBV5-1	once	TRBJ2-5	TGCGCCAGCAGCGTGTTACAGGGGATGTACCAAGAGACCCAGTACTTC	CASSVLQGMYQETQYF
-	TRBV7-9	-	TRBJ1-3	TGTGCCAGCAGCTTAGGCGTAACCCTCTCTGGAAACACCATATATTTT	CASSLGVTLSGNTIYF
-	TRBV19	-	TRBJ1-3	TGTGCCAGTAGTATATCTCGGAGCACCTCTGGAAACACCATATATTTT	CASSISRSTSGNTIYF
-	TRBV19	-	TRBJ2-5	TGTGCCAGTAGTATAGGAGGCCAAGAGACCCAGTACTTC	CASSIGGQETQYF
-	TRBV6-2/TRBV6-3	once	TRBJ1-1	TGTGCCAGCAGCGGACTGTCGAACACTGAAGCTTTCTTT	CASSGLSNTEAFF
-	TRBV2	-	TRBJ1-2	TGTGCCAGCAGCCCCTGGGGGGGGGTAGGGTATGGCTACACCTTC	CASSPWGGVGYGYTF
-	TRBV6-6	-	TRBJ2-7	TGTGCCACGAGGGTAAGGATTCCCCTGGAGCAGTACTTC	CATRVRIPLEQYF
-	TRBV27	-	TRBJ2-7	TGTGCCAGCAGTTTAGGGGGAAGCTCCTACGAGCAGTACTTC	CASSLGGSSYEQYF
TRBD1	TRBV5-6	-	TRBJ1-5	TGTGCCAGCAGCTCCCGGACAGGGGGTAATCAGCCCCAGCATTTT	CASSSRTGGNQPQHF
-	TRBV6-6	-	TRBJ2-2	TGTGCCAGCAACTCGGTGTACACCGGGGAGCTGTTTTTT	CASNSVYTGELFF
-	TRBV18	-	TRBJ2-2	TGTGCCAGCTCACCATTCTCCCCGCTCAACACCGGGGAGCTGTTTTTT	CASSPFSPLNTGELFF
TRBD2	TRBV6-2/TRBV6-3	-	TRBJ2-7	TGTGCCAGCAGTTACGCTAGCGGGGTCGAGCAGTACTTC	CASSYASGVEQYF
-	TRBV2	-	TRBJ1-1	TGTGCCAGCAGTGCCCGTAGGGGTGTGGGCAAAACCGAGCAAAACACTGAAGCTTTCTTT	CASSARRGVGKTEQNTEAFF
-	TRBV30	-	TRBJ1-3	TGTGCCTGGAACCCCGTCTCTGGAAACACCATATATTTT	CAWNPVSGNTIYF
TRBD1	TRBV7-9	-	TRBJ2-5	TGTGCCAGCAGCTCCGCACACTATGACAGGGGTTACCAAGAGACCCAGTACTTC	CASSSAHYDRGYQETQYF
TRBD1	TRBV6-2/TRBV6-3	once	TRBJ2-7	TGTGCCAGCAGTTACTCCGGGACAGGGTGGGAGCAGTACTTC	CASSYSGTGWEQYF
TRBD1	TRBV29-1	-	TRBJ1-6	TGCAGCGTTGGGCATGGGACAGGCCTGAATTCACCCCTCCACTTT	CSVGHGTGLNSPLHF
-	TRBV7-2	-	TRBJ1-5	TGTGCCAGCAGCTTAGCAGGACAGAAGAATCAGCCCCAGCATTTT	CASSLAGQKNQPQHF
TRBD1	TRBV27	-	TRBJ2-1	TGTGCCAGCAGTTTATTGGGGACAGGGGGTAATGGTGAGCAGTTCTTC	CASSLLGTGGNGEQFF
TRBD1	TRBV5-6	-	TRBJ2-7	TGTGCCAGCAGCTGGACAGGGGGCAACTACGAGCAGTACTTC	CASSWTGGNYEQYF
-	TRBV6-5	-	TRBJ2-1	TGTGCCAGCAGTTACTCCCCCTCCTACAATGAGCAGTTCTTC	CASSYSPSYNEQFF
TRBD1	TRBV6-5	-	TRBJ1-6	TGTGCCAGCAGTTACTCTTCAGGGGGGTCACCCCTCCACTTT	CASSYSSGGSPLHF
-	TRBV7-8	-	TRBJ1-1	TGTGCCAGCAGCTTAAACAGTAACACTGAAGCTTTCTTT	CASSLNSNTEAFF